The 15 T cell receptor beta chains in this list originate from one sample, sequenced in a study of cytomegalovirus exposure and HLA in healthy donors. The PCR ran on 60 Vbeta and 13 Jbeta primers. Sequencing was performed with immunoSEQ multiplex PCR; in TCRdb, only in-frame clones are kept and a portion is missing. The sample lists just over 70,000 clones; roughly 81% were seen once. Sequenced sample: PBMCs. These receptors came from a human donor in good health.

The rearrangement joins TRBV7-2 to TRBJ2-7, with 10 bases matching TRBD1. V shed 4 bases and J 6 bases; nucleotides not matched to a gene: 6. From germline, CDR1 is SGHTA and CDR2 FQGNSA. The CDR3 has 14 amino acids. The CDR3 sequence: CASSSRQGAGEQYF. The CDR3 DNA follows: TGTGCCAGCAGCTCCCGACAGGGGGCTGGCGAGCAGTACTTC.

This clone was counted once. The rearrangement links TRBV27 to TRBJ2-5; 7 bases line up with TRBD2. Near its end, the DNA agrees better with TRBJ2-7, so the J call may be wrong. The germline CDR1 and CDR2 sequences are MNHEY and SMNVEV (reference sequence). The CDR3 covers 16 residues. CDR3 loop: CASSLKSIGRSYEQYF. DNA for the CDR3: TGTGCCAGCAGTTTAAAGTCCATCGGGAGGTCCTACGAGCAGTACTTC.

This sequence joins TRBV7-9 and TRBJ1-1, with 11 nucleotides matching TRBD1. Germline V gene sequence: CDR1 SEHNR, CDR2 FQNEAQ (reference sequence). With V trimmed by 5 bases and J by 1 base, 9 bases remained unmatched. The CDR3 has 17 residues. The CDR3 sequence is CASSRAGTGGPNTEAFF. The DNA of the CDR3 is TGTGCCAGCAGCCGGGCCGGGACAGGGGGACCGAACACTGAAGCTTTCTTT.

The V call is TRBV11-1, the J call TRBJ1-5; no clear D gene. V lost 1 base to trimming and J lost 5 bases, with 6 bases between them. CDR1 and CDR2 from the germline V gene are SGHAT and FQDESV (reference sequence). This CDR3 has 13 amino acids. CDR3 DNA: TGTGCCAGCAGCTTAGAAAGAGATCAGCCCCAGCATTTT. Its translation is CASSLERDQPQHF.

As DNA, the CDR3 is TGCGCCAGCAGCTCCCGTGACAGGGATGAAAAACTGTTTTTT. Protein sequence: CASSSRDRDEKLFF. This chain uses TRBV5-1 with TRBJ1-4, with TRBD1 identical over 7 bases. This CDR3 region has 14 residues. From germline, CDR1 is SGHRS and CDR2 YFSETQ. Trimming cost V 3 bases and J 6 bases; bases outside gene matches: 5.

This clone was found a few times. The rearrangement links TRBV6-6 to TRBJ1-2; 7 positions agree with TRBD1. The germline gives CDR1 MNHNY, CDR2 SVGAGI (reference sequence). J gave up 4 bases and V 5 bases, and 10 bases lay outside the gene matches. This CDR3 comprises 15 residues. As DNA, the CDR3 is TGTGCCAGCAGTCCCGACAGGGTTGGAGGCTATGGCTACACCTTC. It translates to CASSPDRVGGYGYTF.

J is TRBJ2-7 and V is TRBV29-1; D unresolved. This CDR3 spans 13 amino acids. Germline-derived CDR1 and CDR2 are SQVTM and ANQGSEA. With 3 bases removed from V and 2 bases from J, the gap between germline ends came to 11 bases. The CDR3 sequence is CSVERGDPYEQYF. The CDR3 nucleotides are TGCAGCGTTGAGAGAGGCGATCCCTACGAGCAGTACTTC.

This chain links TRBV7-9 with TRBJ2-5; 9 bases are shared with TRBD2. The junction had 6 bases not matched to a gene; V was cut back by 5 bases and J by 2 bases. From germline, CDR1 is SEHNR and CDR2 FQNEAQ (reference sequence). This CDR3 has 15 amino acids. The CDR3 region is CASSRAGGNQETQYF. The CDR3 region has the DNA TGTGCCAGCAGCCGAGCGGGAGGAAATCAAGAGACCCAGTACTTC.

V usage is TRBV19 and J usage is TRBJ2-1; 9 nucleotides align to TRBD1. The V segment lost 9 bases and the J segment 1 base; nucleotides outside the gene matches: 1. In germline, CDR1 is LNHDA, CDR2 SQIVND (reference sequence). The CDR3 covers 13 residues. CDR3 bases: TGTGCCAGCGACAGGGGGTCCTACAATGAGCAGTTCTTC. It codes for CASDRGSYNEQFF.

The chain employs TRBV25-1 and TRBJ2-1; a possible D gene is TRBD1 (5 bases). Germline V lookup: CDR1 MGHDK, CDR2 SYGVNS. The CDR3 spans 14 residues. V was trimmed by 3 bases and J by 5 bases, leaving 11 bases between them. CDR3 DNA sequence: TGTGCCAGCAGTGATCAGGGCGTCCACAATGAGCAGTTCTTC. This codes for CASSDQGVHNEQFF.

There are a few counts of this clone. This chain connects TRBV30 to TRBJ2-1; 9 bases are shared with TRBD2. The germline gives CDR1 GTSNPN, CDR2 SVGIG (reference sequence). The V gene end was trimmed by 2 bases and the J gene end by 4 bases; junction bases not matched to a gene: 3. The CDR3 is made up of 14 amino acids. The CDR3 region is CAWSKREVYNEQFF. The CDR3 DNA reads TGTGCCTGGAGTAAGCGGGAGGTTTACAATGAGCAGTTCTTC.

This rearrangement joins TRBV27 to TRBJ1-2, with 7 bases aligning to TRBD1. Germline V CDR1 and CDR2: MNHEY, SMNVEV (reference sequence). The CDR3 loop spans 14 amino acids. Trimming removed 5 bases from V and 6 bases from J; junction bases left unmatched: 9. The CDR3 DNA follows: TGTGCCAGCAGTCCCCTCGGACAGGCGGATGGCTACACCTTC. Translated: CASSPLGQADGYTF.

This chain links TRBV6-5 with TRBJ1-2; maybe TRBD1 (5 bases). CDR1 and CDR2 (germline): MNHEY, SVGAGI. The ends were cut back, 5 bases at V and 5 bases at J, with 9 bases in the middle. The CDR3 extends over 12 amino acids. The CDR3 region is CASSNGGYGYTF. DNA for the CDR3: TGTGCCAGCAGTAACGGGGGATATGGCTACACCTTC.

The chain employs TRBV5-8 and TRBJ1-2; no clear D gene. This CDR3 has 13 amino acids. Germline lookup yields CDR1 SGHTS and CDR2 YDEGEE. V was clipped by 0 bases and J by 4 bases, with 7 bases between them. As DNA, the CDR3 is TGTGCCAGCAGCTTGGCCGGGTTCTATGGCTACACCTTC. Translated, it gives CASSLAGFYGYTF.

This chain links TRBV12-5 with TRBJ1-2; D may be TRBD1 (5 bases). The V gene's germline CDR1 is LGHNT and CDR2 FRNRAP. This CDR3 is built from 13 residues. V gave up 3 bases and J gave up 3 bases, with 8 bases separating them. CDR3 in amino acids: CASGFQGHYGYTF. CDR3 sequence (DNA): TGTGCTAGTGGTTTCCAGGGTCACTATGGCTACACCTTC. The variable domain in full, completed from reference TRBV12-5 and TRBJ1-2, reads DARVTQTPRHKVTEMGQEVTMRCQPILGHNTVFWYRQTMMQGLELLAYFRNRAPLDDSGMPKDRFSAEMPDATLATLKIQPSEPRDSAVYFCASGFQGHYGYTFGSGTRLTVV.